This is a list of T cell receptor beta chains from one sample in a study of graft-versus-host responses after intestinal transplantation. Produced via immunoSEQ multiplex PCR; TCRdb's table is partial and in-frame only. This table has approximately 120,000 clones, around 90% appearing once. These receptors have no known antigen. Material: unstimulated CD4+ T cells sorted from spleen or lymph node cells, obtained before intestinal transplant. The receptors stem from a human donor who received an intestinal transplant. The CDR3 runs from the conserved cysteine through the conserved F or W. Fields, in order: V gene, D gene, J gene, clone size, CDR3 protein, CDR3 DNA. A D gene is named only where the DNA matches it firmly. A row's size may be missing; if present it is once, few, many or a size class.

TRBV29-1,NA,TRBJ2-7,NA,CSVATSLGAYEQYF,TGCAGCGTTGCAACCTCCTTAGGGGCCTACGAGCAGTACTTC
TRBV5-6,TRBD2,TRBJ2-7,NA,CASSFIAGGRGEQYF,TGTGCCAGCAGCTTCATAGCGGGGGGGCGGGGCGAGCAGTACTTC
TRBV10-3,NA,TRBJ1-5,few,CAIRGFSNQPQHF,TGTGCCATCAGGGGCTTTAGCAATCAGCCCCAGCATTTT
TRBV6-1,TRBD2,TRBJ2-7,NA,CAGRTSGFYEQYF,TGTGCCGGCCGGACTAGCGGGTTCTACGAGCAGTACTTC
TRBV19,NA,TRBJ1-5,NA,CASSMNDNQPQHF,TGTGCCAGTAGTATGAACGACAATCAGCCCCAGCATTTT
TRBV19,TRBD1,TRBJ1-4,NA,CASSMKGAISNEKLFF,TGTGCCAGTAGTATGAAGGGGGCGATCTCTAATGAAAAACTGTTTTTT
TRBV19,TRBD2,TRBJ2-3,once,CASSIRAMRGGQADTQYF,TGTGCCAGTAGTATAAGGGCTATGCGGGGGGGCCAGGCAGATACGCAGTATTTT
TRBV19,NA,TRBJ1-4,NA,CASSAGRTGGNEKLFF,TGTGCCAGTAGTGCGGGCCGCACCGGGGGGAATGAAAAACTGTTTTTT
TRBV7-6,NA,TRBJ1-5,NA,CASSLEEGNQPQHF,TGTGCCAGCAGCTTAGAGGAGGGGAATCAGCCCCAGCATTTT
TRBV5-1,TRBD1,TRBJ2-3,NA,CASSPTGASTDTQYF,TGCGCCAGCAGCCCGACAGGGGCGAGCACAGATACGCAGTATTTT
TRBV19,TRBD1,TRBJ1-5,NA,CASSTWAGGNSNQPQHF,TGTGCCAGTAGTACATGGGCAGGGGGTAATAGCAATCAGCCCCAGCATTTT
TRBV18,NA,TRBJ1-4,NA,CASSSSYSEKLFF,TGTGCCAGCTCATCCAGCTACAGTGAAAAACTGTTTTTT
TRBV5-4,NA,TRBJ1-1,NA,CASSLEVSGTEAFF,TGTGCCAGCAGTCTCGAGGTGTCGGGGACTGAAGCTTTCTTT
TRBV18,NA,TRBJ1-2,NA,CASSPLQGDGYTF,TGTGCCAGCTCACCTCTTCAGGGAGATGGCTACACCTTC
TRBV5-1,NA,TRBJ2-7,NA,CASSRGTTSYEQYF,TGCGCCAGCAGCAGGGGGACTACGTCCTACGAGCAGTACTTC
TRBV18,NA,TRBJ1-3,once,CASSPVGVSGNTIYF,TGTGCCAGCTCACCGGTTGGTGTTTCTGGAAACACCATATATTTT
TRBV5-5,NA,TRBJ2-3,NA,CASSLGVPTDTQYF,TGTGCCAGCAGCTTGGGGGTCCCCACAGATACGCAGTATTTT
TRBV6-1,NA,TRBJ1-2,NA,CASSLQGGFPRGYTF,TGTGCCAGCAGTTTACAGGGAGGCTTCCCGAGGGGCTACACCTTC
TRBV10-1,NA,TRBJ2-3,NA,CASSESGDTQYF,TGCGCCAGCAGTGAGTCAGGTGATACGCAGTATTTT
TRBV5-1,NA,TRBJ1-2,NA,CASSLAPNYGYTF,TGCGCCAGCAGCTTGGCTCCTAACTATGGCTACACCTTC
TRBV7-9,TRBD2,TRBJ2-7,NA,CASSYGLAGASYEQYF,TGTGCCAGCAGCTATGGACTAGCGGGGGCCTCCTACGAGCAGTACTTC
TRBV5-5,TRBD1,TRBJ1-5,NA,CASSFGTGGRGNQPQHF,TGTGCCAGCAGCTTTGGGACAGGGGGCAGGGGCAATCAGCCCCAGCATTTT
TRBV4-2,TRBD2,TRBJ2-3,NA,CASSQDGLAGGPDTQYF,TGTGCCAGCAGCCAAGATGGATTAGCGGGAGGGCCAGATACGCAGTATTTT
TRBV7-9,TRBD1,TRBJ1-3,NA,CASSLSRGPGNTIYF,TGTGCCAGCAGCTTGAGCAGGGGGCCTGGAAACACCATATATTTT
TRBV5-6,NA,TRBJ2-3,NA,CASSLGGRTDTQYF,TGTGCCAGCAGCTTGGGGGGGCGAACAGATACGCAGTATTTT
TRBV11-3,NA,TRBJ2-2,once,CASSLRSDTGELFF,TGTGCCAGCAGCTTACGTTCGGACACCGGGGAGCTGTTTTTT
TRBV5-6,NA,TRBJ2-7,NA,CASSLVASEKKQYF,TGTGCCAGCAGCTTGGTTGCCAGCGAGAAAAAGCAGTACTTC
TRBV6-6,NA,TRBJ1-5,NA,CASSGGRLGQPQHF,TGTGCCAGCAGTGGGGGACGGCTCGGGCAGCCCCAGCATTTT
TRBV6-5,NA,TRBJ1-5,few,CASSYGVGSNQPQHF,TGTGCCAGCAGTTACGGGGTCGGCAGCAATCAGCCCCAGCATTTT
TRBV7-6,TRBD1,TRBJ2-3,NA,CASSLGTGTDTQYF,TGTGCCAGCAGCTTGGGGACAGGCACAGATACGCAGTATTTT
TRBV2,TRBD1,TRBJ1-1,NA,CASSVDRAVNTEAFF,TGTGCCAGCAGTGTGGACAGGGCAGTGAACACTGAAGCTTTCTTT
TRBV2,NA,TRBJ1-5,NA,CASGPQGAYSNQPQHF,TGTGCCAGCGGGCCACAGGGAGCCTATAGCAATCAGCCCCAGCATTTT
TRBV10-3,NA,TRBJ1-2,NA,CAISRSDRNSYGYTF,TGTGCCATCAGCCGTTCGGACAGAAACAGCTATGGCTACACCTTC
TRBV6-1,NA,TRBJ1-1,NA,CASRPLEQSEAFF,TGTGCCAGCAGGCCCTTGGAACAGAGCGAAGCTTTCTTT
TRBV14,NA,TRBJ2-7,NA,CASSQSLGGYEQYF,TGTGCCAGCAGCCAGAGTTTAGGGGGCTACGAGCAGTACTTC
TRBV27,TRBD1,TRBJ2-7,NA,CASSVVGTGPYEQYF,TGTGCCAGCAGTGTCGTGGGGACAGGGCCCTACGAGCAGTACTTC
TRBV4-2,NA,TRBJ2-5,NA,CASSQDLTVSETQYF,TGTGCCAGCAGCCAAGATTTAACAGTATCGGAGACCCAGTACTTC
TRBV5-4,TRBD2,TRBJ2-3,NA,CASSLIIAGADTQYF,TGTGCCAGCAGCTTGATTATAGCGGGGGCGGATACGCAGTATTTT
TRBV5-1,TRBD2,TRBJ2-1,NA,CASSSGLAGANEQFF,TGCGCCAGCAGCAGTGGGCTAGCGGGGGCCAATGAGCAGTTCTTC
TRBV20-1,NA,TRBJ2-3,NA,CSARDLHTQYF,TGCAGTGCTAGAGACCTACATACGCAGTATTTT
TRBV6-5,NA,TRBJ1-2,NA,CASSESYRDGYTF,TGTGCCAGCAGTGAGTCATACAGGGACGGCTACACCTTC
TRBV18,TRBD2,TRBJ2-3,NA,CASSPRLRKRGYTDTQYF,TGTGCCAGCTCACCACGACTCCGGAAGCGGGGGTACACAGATACGCAGTATTTT
TRBV7-3,TRBD1,TRBJ2-6,NA,CASRATGAGANVLTF,TGTGCCAGCAGAGCTACAGGGGCAGGGGCCAACGTCCTGACTTTC
TRBV20-1,NA,TRBJ2-7,NA,CSARRYEQYF,TGCAGCGCCAGGCGCTACGAGCAGTACTTC
TRBV2,NA,TRBJ1-1,NA,CASSAEWMNTEAFF,TGTGCCAGCTCCGCGGAGTGGATGAACACTGAAGCTTTCTTT
TRBV6-5,TRBD2,TRBJ2-1,NA,CASSYLAGRNEQFF,TGTGCCAGCAGTTATCTAGCGGGGAGGAATGAGCAGTTCTTC
TRBV2,NA,TRBJ1-4,NA,CASSEGRTNEKLFF,TGTGCCAGCAGTGAAGGGAGGACTAATGAAAAACTGTTTTTT
TRBV5-6,NA,TRBJ2-7,once,CASSLASGSYEQYF,TGTGCCAGCAGCCTCGCCAGTGGGTCCTACGAGCAGTACTTC
TRBV5-1,TRBD2,TRBJ2-3,NA,CASSAGTSGFTDTQYF,TGCGCCAGCAGCGCCGGGACTAGCGGGTTCACAGATACGCAGTATTTT
TRBV9,NA,TRBJ1-6,NA,CASSVLGQSNSPLHF,TGTGCCAGCAGCGTCCTTGGACAGTCTAATTCACCCCTCCACTTT
TRBV7-9,TRBD2,TRBJ2-7,NA,CASSEKLGLAGESYEQYF,TGTGCCAGCAGCGAGAAGCTCGGACTAGCGGGGGAGTCCTACGAGCAGTACTTC
TRBV5-1,TRBD2,TRBJ2-7,NA,CASSGLRGGPNEQYF,TGCGCCAGCAGTGGTTTGCGGGGGGGCCCAAACGAGCAGTACTTC
TRBV5-6,NA,TRBJ1-6,NA,CASSFRRDPYNSPLHF,TGTGCCAGCAGCTTTAGGCGGGACCCCTATAATTCACCCCTCCACTTT
TRBV2,NA,TRBJ1-2,NA,CASSHRALPFLLRF,TGTGCCAGCAGTCATCGCGCCCTCCCCTTCTTGTTACGGTTC
TRBV19,NA,TRBJ1-1,NA,CASSTGTEAFF,TGTGCCAGTAGCACAGGAACTGAAGCTTTCTTT